The TCR beta chain described here comes from a study of cytomegalovirus exposure and HLA in healthy donors. Germline V CDR1 and CDR2: MDHEN, SYDVKM. V was shortened by 4 bases and J by 3 bases, with 15 bases between the two germline ends. The CDR3 has 15 amino acids. Concerning this clone: Antigen unknown.

Study conclusions and caveats: Within an earlier analysis, most TCR beta V segments proved productive either about 90% or about 30% of the time.

Primers: 60 Vbeta forward and 13 Jbeta reverse. Data came from immunoSEQ multiplex PCR; TCRdb stores just in-frame clones and leaves some out. The sample lists 110,000 to 150,000 clones, 75% occurring once. The sequence was obtained from a man aged 25-40 years in good health and CMV-seronegative. The sample taken for sequencing was PBMCs. This chain joins TRBV28 and TRBJ1-1; D call uncertain. The CDR3 spells CASSSLTPGDTEAFF. CDR3 nucleotide sequence: TGTGCCAGCAGTTCACTGACCCCCGGGGACACTGAAGCTTTCTTT.